This TCR beta chain emerged from a study of spatial heterogeneity in lung cancer. Study-level background: Detected sequences consistently included more beta-chain ones than alpha-chain ones.

A single record per CDR3 protein comes from TCRdb applying MiXCR to the 5' RACE reads. The data hold around 45,000 distinct CDR3 sequences, with about 12% observed a single time. As to time point: sample taken at primary tumor resection. Whole RNA came from tumor, nontumor lung or frozen PBMC and was sequenced without being sorted. The donors were about 72 patients with non-small cell lung cancer that was early-stage and untreated. This clonotype was found many times. The TCR originated in a female donor with early-stage non-small cell lung cancer. Here the sequenced sample was PBMCs, taken at surgery.

The CDR3, as DNA: TGTGCCAGCAGCCCCAGACAGGGTTGGAGCTCCTACAATGAGCAGTTCTTC. Protein product: CASSPRQGWSSYNEQFF. The chain joins TRBV7-2 to TRBJ2-1, with 7 bases that match TRBD1. Germline V CDR1 and CDR2: SGHTA, FQGNSA. Losses at the gene ends were 5 bases for V and 0 bases for J; bases not matched to a gene: 10. This CDR3 is 17 amino acids long. The full variable domain, completed using reference TRBV7-2 and TRBJ2-1, is GAGVSQSPSNKVTEKGKDVELRCDPISGHTALYWYRQSLGQGLEFLIYFQGNSAPDKSGLPSDRFSAERTGGSVSTLTIQRTQQEDSAVYLCASSPRQGWSSYNEQFFGPGTRLTVL.